This T cell receptor beta chain stems from a study of T cell clonotyping in hematopoietic cell transplantation. The time point denotes: recipient sample about 28 days before transplant, after cytoreduction. Only in-frame clones appear in the TCRdb table, and some are missing; sequencing was by immunoSEQ multiplex PCR. The sample holds approximately 42,000 clones; 85% are singletons and the top ten take about 2.6%. Note on this clone: Its target is unknown.

Study outcomes and limitations: Cells were unsorted, so CD4 and CD8 contributions were not separated.

The receptor was isolated from a man between 60 and 75 years old with acute myeloid leukemia. Some clones in this sample may be carry-over from other donors' samples. The material was peripheral blood mononuclear cells, obtained before stem cell transplant.

DNA of the CDR3: TGTGCCAGCAGCTTCGGGGGGGAGCAGCCCCAGCATTTT. It codes for CASSFGGEQPQHF. V and J are TRBV7-3 and TRBJ1-5; perhaps TRBD1 as D (5 bases). V lost 3 bases, J lost 7 bases, and 10 bases lay in between. This CDR3 is built from 13 residues. CDR1 is SGHTA, CDR2 FQGTGA, per germline. The complete variable domain, with remaining parts taken from reference TRBV7-3 and TRBJ1-5, reads GAGVSQTPSNKVTEKGKYVELRCDPISGHTALYWYRQSLGQGPEFLIYFQGTGAADDSGLPNDRFFAVRPEGSVSTLKIQRTERGDSAVYLCASSFGGEQPQHFGDGTRLSIL.